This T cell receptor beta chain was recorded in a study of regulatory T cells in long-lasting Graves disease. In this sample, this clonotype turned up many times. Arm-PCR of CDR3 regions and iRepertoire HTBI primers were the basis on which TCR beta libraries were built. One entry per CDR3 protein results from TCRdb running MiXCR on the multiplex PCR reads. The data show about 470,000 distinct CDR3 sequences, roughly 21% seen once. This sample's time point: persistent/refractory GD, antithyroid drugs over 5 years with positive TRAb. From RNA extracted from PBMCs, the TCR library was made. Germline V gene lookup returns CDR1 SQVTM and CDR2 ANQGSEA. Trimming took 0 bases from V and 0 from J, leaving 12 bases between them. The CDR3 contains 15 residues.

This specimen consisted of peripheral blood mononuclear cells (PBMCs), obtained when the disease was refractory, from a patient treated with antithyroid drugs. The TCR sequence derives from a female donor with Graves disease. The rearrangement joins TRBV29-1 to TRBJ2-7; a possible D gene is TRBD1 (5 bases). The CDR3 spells CSVEDPRASSYEQYF. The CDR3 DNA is TGCAGCGTTGAAGATCCCAGGGCTTCCTCCTACGAGCAGTACTTC.